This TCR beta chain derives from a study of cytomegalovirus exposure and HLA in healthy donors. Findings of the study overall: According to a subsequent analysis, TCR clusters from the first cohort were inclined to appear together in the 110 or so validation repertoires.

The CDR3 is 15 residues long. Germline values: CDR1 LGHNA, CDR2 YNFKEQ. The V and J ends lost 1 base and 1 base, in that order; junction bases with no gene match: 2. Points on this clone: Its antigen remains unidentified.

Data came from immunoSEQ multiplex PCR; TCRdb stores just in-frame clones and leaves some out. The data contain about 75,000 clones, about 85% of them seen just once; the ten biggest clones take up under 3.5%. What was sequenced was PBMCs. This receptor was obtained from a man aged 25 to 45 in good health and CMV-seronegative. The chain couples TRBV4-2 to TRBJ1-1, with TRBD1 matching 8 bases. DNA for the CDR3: TGTGCCAGCAGCCAAGTGGGACAGGCGAACACTGAAGCTTTCTTT. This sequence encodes CASSQVGQANTEAFF.